Below, 6 T cell receptor beta chains from the same sample are listed, as sequenced in a study of CD8 T cells in Susac syndrome. The RNA input was roughly 0.45 to 1 ug, and it was reverse transcribed with random hexamers. TCRdb reprocessed the immunoSEQ multiplex PCR reads with MiXCR, giving one entry per CDR3 protein. The data contain 70,000 to 100,000 distinct CDR3 sequences, roughly 93% of them seen just once; the ten biggest clones take up 0.25% to 0.4%. The sample taken for sequencing was CD8+ T cells from PBMCs. These receptors came from a human donor in good health.

The V and J genes are TRBV5-4 and TRBJ1-1; 8 positions match TRBD1. The CDR3 runs to 15 residues. After removal of 0 bases from V and 6 bases from J, the junction contained 7 bases not matched to a gene. The germline gives CDR1 SGHNT, CDR2 YYREEE (reference sequence). CDR3 bases: TGTGCCAGCAGCTTGGCGGACAGGGATTCCGCTGAAGCTTTCTTT. It codes for CASSLADRDSAEAFF.

V usage is TRBV20-1 and J usage is TRBJ2-3, with a tentative D call TRBD1 (5 bases). The CDR3 has 15 amino acids. Germline V CDR1 and CDR2: DFQATT, SNEGSKA (reference sequence). V was cut by 4 bases and J by 1 base, with 15 bases left in between. CDR3 sequence: CSAKSLLGGTDTQYF. The CDR3 bases are TGCAGTGCTAAGAGCTTGCTAGGGGGCACAGATACGCAGTATTTT.

CDR3 in amino acids: CSARSEVSSSYEQYF. DNA of the CDR3: TGCAGTGCTAGGTCTGAAGTTTCAAGCTCCTACGAGCAGTACTTC. The rearrangement uses TRBV20-1 and TRBJ2-7; D gene uncertain. Deletions cut 3 bases from V and 0 bases from J, with 15 bases between. Germline CDR1 and CDR2: DFQATT and SNEGSKA (reference sequence). The CDR3 length is 15 residues.

V and J are TRBV13 and TRBJ1-2, with D perhaps matching TRBD1 (5 bases). Trimming took 3 bases from V and 4 from J, leaving 12 bases between them. The germline V gene encodes CDR1 PRHDT and CDR2 FYEKMQ (reference sequence). The CDR3 spans 14 residues. CDR3 region: CASSLRGTSYGYTF. CDR3 nucleotides: TGTGCCAGCAGCTTGCGGGGGACGTCCTATGGCTACACCTTC.

The count of this clonotype is one. The chain uses TRBV5-4 and TRBJ2-1, with D unresolved. Germline V CDR1 and CDR2: SGHNT, YYREEE (reference sequence). Trimming cost V 1 base and J 3 bases, with 11 bases left between them. The CDR3 is 15 residues long. The CDR3 DNA sequence: TGTGCCAGCAGCTTGTCCGTGTCAGTCTACAATGAGCAGTTCTTC. It yields the protein CASSLSVSVYNEQFF.

The sample holds a few counts of this clonotype. The chain combines TRBV6-2 or TRBV6-3 with TRBJ1-1, with D maybe TRBD1 (5 bases). The germline V gene encodes CDR1 MNHEY and CDR2 SVGEGT. The CDR3 has 14 amino acids. The ends were cut back, 6 bases at V and 1 base at J, with 12 bases in the middle. The CDR3 spells CASRYTTGNTEAFF. CDR3 coding DNA: TGTGCCAGCAGATATACTACAGGGAACACTGAAGCTTTCTTT.